Listed below are T cell receptor beta chains from one sample, sequenced in a study of shared clonotypes between healthy human individuals. Here immunoSEQ multiplex PCR was the method, and the copy in TCRdb shows in-frame clones only, minus some. The repertoire holds some 500,000 clones, with roughly 95% as singletons. Sequenced sample: naive CD4+ T cells sorted from blood. All receptors derive from a woman aged 25 to 39 in good health. Both conserved end residues are trimmed from each CDR3.

v_call	j_call	cdr3_aa
TRBV19	TRBJ2-3	ASSTDRGDTQY
TRBV19	TRBJ2-5	ASGRETQY
TRBV5-4	TRBJ2-5	ASSILQGSQETQY
TRBV5-1	TRBJ2-1	ASMTFKGGGHNEQF
TRBV4-1	TRBJ2-1	ASSQDHASGSDEQF
TRBV2	-	ASSEWASGTSYEQY
TRBV4-2	TRBJ2-3	ASSRRSGADPDTQY
TRBV10-1	TRBJ2-5	ASSATAQETQY
TRBV11-2	TRBJ2-2	ASSLALGLWANTGELF
TRBV29-1	TRBJ1-2	SANTEGTNYGYT
TRBV19	TRBJ1-5	ASSIVYVGVSNQPQH
TRBV7-2	TRBJ2-7	ASSKRDSKKLYEQY
TRBV11-2	TRBJ1-1	ASSLMGGHRNTEAF
TRBV5-1	TRBJ2-2	ASSLVATGLTGELF
TRBV5-4	TRBJ1-2	ASSLAPGADYGYT
TRBV2	TRBJ2-5	ASSEPGRQSGQETQY
TRBV2	TRBJ2-2	AGGGIAGDIGELF
TRBV21-1	TRBJ1-2	ASPRDTLPKANYGYT
TRBV28	TRBJ1-2	ASSSDRSVYGYT
TRBV6-5	TRBJ1-2	ASGRGENYGYT
TRBV19	-	ARRGQYEQY
TRBV19	TRBJ1-3	ASSLQRPSGNTIY